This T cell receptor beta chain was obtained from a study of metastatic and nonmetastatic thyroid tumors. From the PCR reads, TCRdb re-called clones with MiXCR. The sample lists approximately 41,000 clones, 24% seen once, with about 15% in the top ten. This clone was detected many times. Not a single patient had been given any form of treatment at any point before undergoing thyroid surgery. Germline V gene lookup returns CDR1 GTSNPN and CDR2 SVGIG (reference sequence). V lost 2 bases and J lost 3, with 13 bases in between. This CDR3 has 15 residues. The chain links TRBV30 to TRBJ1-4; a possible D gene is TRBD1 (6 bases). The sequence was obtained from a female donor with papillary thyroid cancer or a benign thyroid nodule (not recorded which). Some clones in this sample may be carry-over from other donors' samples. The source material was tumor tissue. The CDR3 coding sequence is TGTGCCTGGAGTCGGAAGGGGGGCGCTAATGAAAAACTGTTTTTT. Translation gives CAWSRKGGANEKLFF.